The subject of this entry is one T cell receptor (beta chain). Several immunoSEQ plates received, in even portions, the genomic DNA of each subset. Assay: immunoSEQ multiplex PCR; the TCRdb copy retains only in-frame clones and omits some. The sample has hundreds of thousands of clones; almost 97% are singletons. The authors divided CD4+ cells into CD45RA+ naive and CD45RA-negative memory subsets. The data are from a study of shared clonotypes between healthy human individuals. V lost 6 bases, J lost 8 bases, and 7 bases stayed unmatched. The CDR3 consists of 14 residues. Germline V gives CDR1 MNHNY, CDR2 SVGAGI (reference sequence).

The sequence came from a woman aged 25 to 39 in good health. The chain has TRBV6-6 and TRBJ2-1; the match to TRBD2 covers 10 bases. The specimen sequenced was naive CD4+ T cells sorted from blood. Noted subset: CD45RA+ positively selected. The CDR3 sequence is CASRHGTSVDEQFF. CDR3 sequence (DNA): TGTGCCAGCAGACACGGGACTAGCGTTGATGAGCAGTTCTTC.